This TCR beta chain was sequenced during a study of human T cells and chemical hapten exposure. Study at large: The study sensitized with 2% DPC on a roughly 2 cm by roughly 2 cm patch of upper inner arm skin.

Noted time point: pre-sensitization, week 0. Treatment meaning: therapeutic diphenylcyclopropenone sensitization with weekly scalp DPC. MiXCR was run by TCRdb on the RACE reads, yielding one entry per CDR3 protein. The data show about 260,000 distinct CDR3 sequences, 7.5% to 9% seen once. V lost 0 bases, J lost 8 bases, and 6 bases lay in between. The CDR3 length is 12 residues. Germline V gives CDR1 SGHDT, CDR2 YYEEEE. The specimen was whole blood, collected in connection with sensitization to the hapten diphenylcyclopropenone (DPC). The clonotype comes from a middle-aged woman with alopecia areata. Some clones in this sample may be carry-over from other donors' samples. The gene calls are TRBV5-6 and TRBJ2-1; TRBD2 might be the D (6 bases). The CDR3 DNA reads TGTGCCAGCAGCTTGGCGGGGGATGAGCAGTTCTTC. This gives the protein CASSLAGDEQFF. Supplemented by reference TRBV5-6 and TRBJ2-1, the full variable domain reads DAGVTQSPTHLIKTRGQQVTLRCSPKSGHDTVSWYQQALGQGPQFIFQYYEEEERQRGNFPDRFSGHQFPNYSSELNVNALLLGDSALYLCASSLAGDEQFFGPGTRLTVL.